What follows are 21 T cell receptor beta chains derived from one specimen sequenced in a study of blood T cell repertoires in COVID-19. Only in-frame clones appear in the TCRdb table, and some are missing; sequencing was by immunoSEQ multiplex PCR. The sample holds under 250,000 clones, approximately 88% seen once. The sequenced material came from peripheral blood. These receptor sequences come from a woman in her twenties or thirties with COVID-19, enrolled during active disease.

Concerning this clone itself: The junction departs from the called germline gene at one end, perhaps through a read error. Additional DNA sequences in this sample encode the identical CDR3. V is TRBV11-3 and J is TRBJ2-2; 9 bases align to TRBD1. The germline gives CDR1 SGHNT, CDR2 YENEEA. The length of the CDR3 is 15 residues. CDR3 sequence reads: CASSSGTGNTGELFF. The DNA for the CDR3 is TGTGCCAGCAGCTCCGGGACAGGGAACACCGGGGAGTTGTTTTTT.

The V call is TRBV28, the J call TRBJ2-7, with 7 bases lining up with TRBD2. Germline CDR1 MDHEN, CDR2 SYDVKM. The CDR3 has 14 amino acids. J gave up 1 base and V 1 base, and 1 base lay outside the gene matches. In DNA form, the CDR3 reads TGTGCCAGCAGTTTATTCGGGAGGTCCTACGAGCAGTACGTC. This encodes CASSLFGRSYEQYV.

This clone was seen a single time. The chain carries TRBV19 and TRBJ1-1; 7 positions match TRBD1. V trimming: 8 bases; J trimming: 4 bases; junction bases outside the gene matches: 7. CDR1 is LNHDA and CDR2 is SQIVND in the germline V gene (reference sequence). CDR3 length: 13 amino acids. DNA of the CDR3: TGTGCCAGTGAGGGACAGTGGAGCACTGAAGCTTTCTTT. Encoded protein: CASEGQWSTEAFF.

V and J are TRBV5-1 and TRBJ2-5; 7 bases map to TRBD1. This CDR3 comprises 15 residues. CDR1 and CDR2 (germline): SGHRS, YFSETQ. V lost 3 bases to trimming and J lost 9 bases; unmatched junction nucleotides: 14. Written as DNA, the CDR3 is TGCGCCAGCAGCTCGTGGACAGGCCTTAACGAGGCCCAGTACTTC. Protein product: CASSSWTGLNEAQYF.

This chain links TRBV27 with TRBJ1-4, with TRBD1 as a possible D gene (6 bases). Trimming left V 4 bases short and J 4 bases short, with 19 bases between. CDR3 length: 17 amino acids. The V gene's germline CDR1 is MNHEY and CDR2 SMNVEV (reference sequence). The CDR3 DNA sequence: TGTGCCAGCAGTTATATTACCACAGGGCTTGGTAATGAAAAACTGTTTTTT. Translating gives CASSYITTGLGNEKLFF.

This clone has only a few counts. This sequence joins TRBV5-1 and TRBJ1-1, with 7 bases matching TRBD1. Germline V gene lookup returns CDR1 SGHRS and CDR2 YFSETQ. V lost 0 bases, J lost 10 bases, and 12 bases stayed unmatched. The CDR3 contains 15 residues. The CDR3 loop is CASSLVVGTANGAFF. CDR3 coding DNA: TGCGCCAGCAGCTTGGTGGTGGGGACAGCTAACGGAGCTTTCTTT.

The gene calls are TRBV18 and TRBJ2-1; 8 positions match TRBD1. The germline CDR1 and CDR2 sequences are KGHSH and LQKENI. The length of the CDR3 is 15 residues. V lost 0 bases and J lost 8; bases outside the gene matches: 6. DNA for the CDR3: TGTGCCAGCTCACCACCTTTGGCAGGGGGCCATGAGCAGTTCTTC. This sequence encodes CASSPPLAGGHEQFF.

This chain links TRBV13 with TRBJ2-5; D unresolved. The CDR3 has 11 amino acids. The V end lost 4 bases, the J end lost 4 bases, and 4 bases lay between the germline ends. The V gene's germline CDR1 is PRHDT and CDR2 FYEKMQ (reference sequence). The CDR3 is CASSSTETQYF. In DNA, the CDR3 is TGTGCCAGCAGCTCTACAGAGACCCAGTACTTC.

The chain carries TRBV18 and TRBJ1-6; a possible D gene is TRBD1 (6 bases). CDR1 and CDR2 from the germline V gene are KGHSH and LQKENI. The CDR3 runs 17 residues. Between the trimmed V and J ends, which lost 2 bases and 7 bases, there was a span of 18 bases. CDR3 sequence: CASSPNGGLGRNSPLHF. The CDR3 coding sequence is TGTGCCAGCTCACCAAACGGGGGGCTGGGACGGAATTCACCCCTCCACTTT. Looking up the rest from reference TRBV18 and TRBJ1-6 gives the full variable domain: NAGVMQNPRHLVRRRGQEARLRCSPMKGHSHVYWYRQLPEEGLKFMVYLQKENIIDESGMPKERFSAEFPKEGPSILRIQQVVRGDSAAYFCASSPNGGLGRNSPLHFGNGTRLTVT.

This rearrangement joins TRBV2 to TRBJ1-5; no clear D gene. The CDR3 runs to 14 residues. The V end was cut by 4 bases, the J end by 4 bases, with 11 bases between. The V gene's germline CDR1 is SNHLY and CDR2 FYNNEI. CDR3 sequence reads: CASSAGSGNQPQHF. CDR3 nucleotides: TGTGCCAGCAGTGCTGGGAGTGGGAATCAGCCCCAGCATTTT. Full variable domain (outside the CDR3, taken from reference TRBV2 and TRBJ1-5): EPEVTQTPSHQVTQMGQEVILRCVPISNHLYFYWYRQILGQKVEFLVSFYNNEISEKSEIFDDQFSVERPDGSNFTLKIRSTKLEDSAMYFCASSAGSGNQPQHFGDGTRLSIL.

V gene TRBV5-1 combines with J gene TRBJ2-7; D might be TRBD2 (6 bases). V gave up 3 bases and J gave up 4 bases, with 14 bases separating them. This CDR3 region has 14 residues. Germline values: CDR1 SGHRS, CDR2 YFSETQ. The CDR3 DNA follows: TGCGCCAGCAGCTCAGGGACGGAGGGGTACGAGCAGTACTTC. This sequence encodes CASSSGTEGYEQYF.

V usage is TRBV7-2 and J usage is TRBJ1-4, with 9 positions matching TRBD1. This CDR3 region has 15 residues. After removal of 3 bases from V and 7 bases from J, the junction contained 6 bases not matched to a gene. From germline, CDR1 is SGHTA and CDR2 FQGNSA. The CDR3 sequence is CASSFPTGGFEKLFF. The DNA of the CDR3 is TGTGCCAGCAGCTTTCCTACAGGGGGCTTTGAAAAACTGTTTTTT.

V usage is TRBV3-1 (or the pseudogene TRBV3-2) and J usage is TRBJ2-3, with a tentative D call TRBD1 (5 bases). With 8 bases removed from V and 7 bases from J, the gap between germline ends came to 13 bases. The V gene's germline CDR1 is LGHDT and CDR2 YNNKEL (reference sequence). This CDR3 is 12 amino acids long. CDR3: CASGAHTYTQYF. In DNA, the CDR3 is TGTGCCAGCGGGGCCCACACCTATACGCAGTATTTT.

The V and J genes are TRBV4-2 and TRBJ1-1; D ambiguous. The CDR3 sequence is 13 residues long. The germline CDR1 and CDR2 sequences are LGHNA and YNFKEQ. V was cut by 0 bases and J by 10 bases, with 12 bases left in between. The CDR3 sequence is CASSQESDYGAFF. The CDR3 DNA reads TGTGCCAGCAGCCAAGAGTCTGATTACGGAGCTTTCTTT.

This clone has only one observation. The chain employs TRBV7-8 and TRBJ2-5; 8 bases agree with TRBD2. The V and J ends lost 3 bases and 7 bases, in that order; junction bases with no gene match: 10. The CDR3 loop spans 15 amino acids. Per the germline V gene, CDR1 is SGHVS and CDR2 is FQNEAQ. The CDR3 coding sequence is TGTGCCAGCAGCTTTCCGGGACTAGGAGTTGGGACCCAGTACTTC. Residues: CASSFPGLGVGTQYF.

This clone occurred once. This rearrangement joins TRBV15 to TRBJ1-1; TRBD1 aligns across 10 bases. Per the germline V gene, CDR1 is LNHNV and CDR2 is YYDKDF (reference sequence). V was pared by 4 bases and J by 1 base, with 3 bases of the junction left unmatched. The CDR3 spans 15 residues. The CDR3 protein is CATSTWDRGNTEAFF. The CDR3 bases are TGTGCCACCAGCACTTGGGACAGGGGGAACACTGAAGCTTTCTTT.

The genes are TRBV6-5 and TRBJ2-3; D remains ambiguous. Germline-derived CDR1 and CDR2 are MNHEY and SVGAGI. This CDR3 region has 13 residues. Trimming cost V 7 bases and J 0 bases, with 8 bases left between them. CDR3 bases: TGTGCCAGCATCCAACTTAGCACAGATACGCAGTATTTT. It is translated as CASIQLSTDTQYF.

The rearrangement links TRBV6-5 to TRBJ2-6; no clear D gene. V lost 8 bases to trimming and J lost 3 bases, with 14 bases between them. The CDR3 contains 15 residues. The germline CDR1 and CDR2 sequences are MNHEY and SVGAGI. DNA for the CDR3: TGTGCCAGCGCTCTTGAGATGTATGGGGCCAACGTCCTGACTTTC. Amino acid sequence: CASALEMYGANVLTF.

The chain has TRBV7-2 and TRBJ2-5; TRBD2 aligns across 10 bases. Trimming cost V 10 bases and J 2 bases; bases outside gene matches: 10. This CDR3 region has 15 residues. The V gene's germline CDR1 is SGHTA and CDR2 FQGNSA. The CDR3 bases are TGTGCCACCGAAAGCGGGAGGGCCCGTCAAGAGACCCAGTACTTC. Amino acids: CATESGRARQETQYF.

This chain joins TRBV19 and TRBJ2-3, with D possibly matching TRBD1 (6 bases). The CDR3 has 14 residues. Germline V gives CDR1 LNHDA, CDR2 SQIVND (reference sequence). V gave up 6 bases and J gave up 4 bases, with 14 bases separating them. The CDR3 DNA follows: TGTGCCAGTAGCTCGACAGGACGCGCAGATACGCAGTATTTT. It yields the protein CASSSTGRADTQYF. The full variable domain, in which reference TRBV19 and TRBJ2-3 provide the parts outside the CDR3, is DGGITQSPKYLFRKEGQNVTLSCEQNLNHDAMYWYRQDPGQGLRLIYYSQIVNDFQKGDIAEGYSVSREKKESFPLTVTSAQKNPTAFYLCASSSTGRADTQYFGPGTRLTVL.

V is TRBV27 and J is TRBJ1-2, with D possibly TRBD1 on 6 matching bases. Germline lookup yields CDR1 MNHEY and CDR2 SMNVEV (reference sequence). This CDR3 comprises 14 residues. The V and J ends lost 5 bases and 8 bases respectively, with 18 bases between them. In nucleotides, the CDR3 is TGTGCCAGCAGTCCTGGACAGCCCCCTGGGGGCTACACCTTC. Its translation is CASSPGQPPGGYTF.